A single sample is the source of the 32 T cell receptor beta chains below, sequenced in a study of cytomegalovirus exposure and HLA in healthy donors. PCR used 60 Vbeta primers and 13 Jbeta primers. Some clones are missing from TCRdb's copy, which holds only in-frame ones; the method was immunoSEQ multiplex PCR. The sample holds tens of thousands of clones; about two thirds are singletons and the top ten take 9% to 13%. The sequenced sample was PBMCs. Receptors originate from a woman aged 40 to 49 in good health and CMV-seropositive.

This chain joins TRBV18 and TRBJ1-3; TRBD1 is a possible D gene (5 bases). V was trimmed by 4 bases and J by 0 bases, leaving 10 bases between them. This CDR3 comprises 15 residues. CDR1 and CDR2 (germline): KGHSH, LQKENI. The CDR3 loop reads CASSRGGGSGNTIYF. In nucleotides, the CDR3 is TGTGCCAGCTCACGCGGCGGGGGCTCTGGAAACACCATATATTTT.

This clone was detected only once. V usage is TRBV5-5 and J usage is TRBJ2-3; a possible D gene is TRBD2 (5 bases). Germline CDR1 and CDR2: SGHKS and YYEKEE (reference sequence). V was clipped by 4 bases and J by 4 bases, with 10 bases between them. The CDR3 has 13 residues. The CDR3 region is CASSPRGSDTQYF. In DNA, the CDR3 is TGTGCCAGCAGCCCCCGGGGTTCAGATACGCAGTATTTT.

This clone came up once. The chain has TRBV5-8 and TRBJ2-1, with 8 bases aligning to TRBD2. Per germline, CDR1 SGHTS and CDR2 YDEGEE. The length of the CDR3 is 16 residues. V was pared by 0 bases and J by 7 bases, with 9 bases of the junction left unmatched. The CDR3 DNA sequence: TGTGCCAGCAGCTTGGCCCGGGGGGGGCTGACGAATGAGCAGTTCTTC. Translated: CASSLARGGLTNEQFF.

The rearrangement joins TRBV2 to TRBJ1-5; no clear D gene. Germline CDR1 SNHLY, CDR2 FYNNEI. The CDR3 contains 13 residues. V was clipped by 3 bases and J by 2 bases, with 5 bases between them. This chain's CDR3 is CASSDVGNQPQHF. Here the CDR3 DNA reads TGTGCCAGCAGTGACGTAGGCAATCAGCCCCAGCATTTT.

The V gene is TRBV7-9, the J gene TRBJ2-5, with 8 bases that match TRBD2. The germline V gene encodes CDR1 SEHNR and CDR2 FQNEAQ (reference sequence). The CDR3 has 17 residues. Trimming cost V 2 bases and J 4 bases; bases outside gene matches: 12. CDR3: CASSLSSYPRGGETQYF. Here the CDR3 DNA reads TGTGCCAGCAGCTTAAGTTCTTATCCTCGGGGGGGAGAGACCCAGTACTTC.

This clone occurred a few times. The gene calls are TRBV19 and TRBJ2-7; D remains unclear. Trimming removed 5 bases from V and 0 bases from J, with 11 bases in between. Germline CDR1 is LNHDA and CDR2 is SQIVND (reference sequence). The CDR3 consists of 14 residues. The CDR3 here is CASSATSDSYEQYF. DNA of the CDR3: TGTGCCAGTAGTGCGACATCGGACTCCTACGAGCAGTACTTC.

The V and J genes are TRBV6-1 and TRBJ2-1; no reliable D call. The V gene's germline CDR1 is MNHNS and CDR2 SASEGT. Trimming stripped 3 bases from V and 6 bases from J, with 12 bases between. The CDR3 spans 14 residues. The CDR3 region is CASSDGTPLNEQFF. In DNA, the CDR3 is TGTGCCAGCAGTGATGGTACACCTCTCAATGAGCAGTTCTTC.

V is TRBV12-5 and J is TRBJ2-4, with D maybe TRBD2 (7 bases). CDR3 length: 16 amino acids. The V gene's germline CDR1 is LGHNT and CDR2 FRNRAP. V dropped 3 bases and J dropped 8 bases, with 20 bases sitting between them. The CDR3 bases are TGTGCTAGTGGTTTTGAGGGGGGGGGCTTATTAGACATTCAGTACTTC. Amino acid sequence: CASGFEGGGLLDIQYF.

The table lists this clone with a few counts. The CDR3, as DNA: TGTGCCAGCATTACAGGGGCCAACACCGGGGAGCTGTTTTTT. Translation gives CASITGANTGELFF. V gene TRBV6-6 combines with J gene TRBJ2-2, with 7 positions matching TRBD1. This CDR3 is 14 amino acids long. In germline, CDR1 is MNHNY, CDR2 SVGAGI (reference sequence). The V and J ends lost 7 bases and 2 bases, in that order; junction bases with no gene match: 4.

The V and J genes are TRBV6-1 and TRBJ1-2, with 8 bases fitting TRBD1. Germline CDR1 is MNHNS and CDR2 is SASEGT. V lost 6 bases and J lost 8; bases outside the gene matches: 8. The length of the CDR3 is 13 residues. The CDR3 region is CASRPQGAGGYTF. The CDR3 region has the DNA TGTGCCAGCAGACCCCAGGGGGCTGGAGGCTACACCTTC.

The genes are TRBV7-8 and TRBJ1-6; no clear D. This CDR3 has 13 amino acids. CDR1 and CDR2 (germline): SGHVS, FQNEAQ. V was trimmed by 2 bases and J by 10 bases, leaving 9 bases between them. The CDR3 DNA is TGTGCCAGCAGCTTATCACTCCGCTCACCCCTCCACTTT. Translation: CASSLSLRSPLHF.

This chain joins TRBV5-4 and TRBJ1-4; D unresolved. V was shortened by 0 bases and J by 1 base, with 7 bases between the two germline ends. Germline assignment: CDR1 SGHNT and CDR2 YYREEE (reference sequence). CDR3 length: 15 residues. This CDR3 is CASSLEAGTNEKLFF. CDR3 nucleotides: TGTGCCAGCAGCTTGGAGGCAGGAACTAATGAAAAACTGTTTTTT.

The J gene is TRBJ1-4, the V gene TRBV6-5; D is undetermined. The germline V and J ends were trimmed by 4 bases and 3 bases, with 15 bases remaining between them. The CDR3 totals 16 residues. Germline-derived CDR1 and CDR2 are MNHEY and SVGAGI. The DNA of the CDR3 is TGTGCCAGCAGTTCCAGGCAGACCCATTCTAATGAAAAACTGTTTTTT. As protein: CASSSRQTHSNEKLFF.

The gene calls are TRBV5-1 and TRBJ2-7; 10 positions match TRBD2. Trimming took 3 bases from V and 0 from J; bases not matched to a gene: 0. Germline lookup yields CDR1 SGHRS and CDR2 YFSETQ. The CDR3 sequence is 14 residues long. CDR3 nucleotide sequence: TGCGCCAGCAGCTGGACTAGCGGCTCCTACGAGCAGTACTTC. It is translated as CASSWTSGSYEQYF.

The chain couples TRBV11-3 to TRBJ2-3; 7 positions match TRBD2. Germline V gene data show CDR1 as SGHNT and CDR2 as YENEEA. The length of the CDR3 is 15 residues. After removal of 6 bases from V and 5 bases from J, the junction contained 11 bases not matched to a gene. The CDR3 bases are TGTGCCAGCAGTTCCAAGCGGGGTTATAGAGATACGCAGTATTTT. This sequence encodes CASSSKRGYRDTQYF.

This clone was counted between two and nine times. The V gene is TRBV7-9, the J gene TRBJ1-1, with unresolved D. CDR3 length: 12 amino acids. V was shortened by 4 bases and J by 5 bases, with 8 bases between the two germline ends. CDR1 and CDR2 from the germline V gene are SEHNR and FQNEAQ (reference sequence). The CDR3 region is CASSWSGTEAFF. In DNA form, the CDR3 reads TGTGCCAGCAGCTGGTCGGGGACTGAAGCTTTCTTT.

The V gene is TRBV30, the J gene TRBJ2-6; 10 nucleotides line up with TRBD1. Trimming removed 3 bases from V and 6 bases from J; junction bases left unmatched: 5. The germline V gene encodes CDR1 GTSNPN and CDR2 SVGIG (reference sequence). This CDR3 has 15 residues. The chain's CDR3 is CAWRTGQGEANVLTF. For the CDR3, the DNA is TGTGCCTGGAGAACCGGACAGGGGGAGGCCAACGTCCTGACTTTC.

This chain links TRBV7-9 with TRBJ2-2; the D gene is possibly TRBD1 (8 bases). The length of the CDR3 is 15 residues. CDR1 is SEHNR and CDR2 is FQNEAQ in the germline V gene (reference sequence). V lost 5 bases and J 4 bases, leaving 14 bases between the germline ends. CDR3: CASSIHRGGTGELFF. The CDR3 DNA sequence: TGTGCCAGCAGCATCCACAGGGGGGGCACCGGGGAGCTGTTTTTT.

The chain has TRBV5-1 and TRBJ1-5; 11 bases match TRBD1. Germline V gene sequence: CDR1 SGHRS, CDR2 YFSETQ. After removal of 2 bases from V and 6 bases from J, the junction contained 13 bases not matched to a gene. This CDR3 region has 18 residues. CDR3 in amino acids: CASSFGPGQGGGGQPQHF. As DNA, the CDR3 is TGCGCCAGCAGCTTTGGGCCGGGACAGGGGGGAGGCGGTCAGCCCCAGCATTTT.

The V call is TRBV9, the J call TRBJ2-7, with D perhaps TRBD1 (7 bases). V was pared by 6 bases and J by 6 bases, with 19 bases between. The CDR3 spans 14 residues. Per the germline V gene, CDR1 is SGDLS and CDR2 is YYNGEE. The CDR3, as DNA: TGTGCCAGCAACCCCGGGGCAGGGGGGATCGAGCAGTACTTC. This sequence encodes CASNPGAGGIEQYF.

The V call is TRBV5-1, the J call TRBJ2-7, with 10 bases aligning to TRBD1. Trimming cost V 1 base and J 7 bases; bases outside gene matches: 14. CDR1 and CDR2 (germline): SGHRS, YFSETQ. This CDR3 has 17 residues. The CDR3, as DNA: TGCGCCAGCAGCTTGACGGCCGGGACAGGGGTGTCGGGTGAGCAGTACTTC. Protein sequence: CASSLTAGTGVSGEQYF.

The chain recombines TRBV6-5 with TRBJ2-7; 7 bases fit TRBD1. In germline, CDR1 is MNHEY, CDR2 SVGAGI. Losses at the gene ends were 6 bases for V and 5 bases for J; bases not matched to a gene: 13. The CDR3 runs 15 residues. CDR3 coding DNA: TGTGCCAGCAGCCCTCCGCGACAGGGAAGCCACGAGCAGTACTTC. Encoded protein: CASSPPRQGSHEQYF.

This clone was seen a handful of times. CDR3 DNA sequence: TGTGCCAGCAGTAGACAGAGCTCCTATAATTCACCCCTCCACTTT. This sequence encodes CASSRQSSYNSPLHF. V is TRBV6-5 and J is TRBJ1-6, with D perhaps matching TRBD1 (5 bases). CDR1 and CDR2 (germline): MNHEY, SVGAGI. The CDR3 is 15 residues long. Deletions cut 5 bases from V and 0 bases from J, with 8 bases between.

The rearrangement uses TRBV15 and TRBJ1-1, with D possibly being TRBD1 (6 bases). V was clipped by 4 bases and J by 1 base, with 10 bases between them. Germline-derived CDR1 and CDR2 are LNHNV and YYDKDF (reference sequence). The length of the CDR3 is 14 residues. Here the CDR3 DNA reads TGTGCCACCAGCATTCTACAGGGGAACACTGAAGCTTTCTTT. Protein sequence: CATSILQGNTEAFF.

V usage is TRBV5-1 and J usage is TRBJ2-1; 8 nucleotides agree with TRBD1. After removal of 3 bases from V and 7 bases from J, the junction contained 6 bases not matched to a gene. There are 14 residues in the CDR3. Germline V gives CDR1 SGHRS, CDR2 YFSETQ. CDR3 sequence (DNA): TGCGCCAGCAGCTCTCAGGGGGCGGGAAATGAGCAGTTCTTC. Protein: CASSSQGAGNEQFF.

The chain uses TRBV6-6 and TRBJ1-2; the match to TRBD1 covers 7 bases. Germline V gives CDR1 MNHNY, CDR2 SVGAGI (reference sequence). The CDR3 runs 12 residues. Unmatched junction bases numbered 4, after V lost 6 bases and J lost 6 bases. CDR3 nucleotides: TGTGCCAGCAGCCCCGACAGGGATGGCTACACCTTC. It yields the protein CASSPDRDGYTF.

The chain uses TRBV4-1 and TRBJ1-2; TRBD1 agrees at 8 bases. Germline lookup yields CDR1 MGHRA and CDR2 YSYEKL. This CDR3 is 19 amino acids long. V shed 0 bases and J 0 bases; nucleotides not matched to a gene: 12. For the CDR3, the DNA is TGCGCCAGCAGCCAAGAAACCCTAAGGACAGGGATAGCTAACTATGGCTACACCTTC. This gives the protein CASSQETLRTGIANYGYTF.

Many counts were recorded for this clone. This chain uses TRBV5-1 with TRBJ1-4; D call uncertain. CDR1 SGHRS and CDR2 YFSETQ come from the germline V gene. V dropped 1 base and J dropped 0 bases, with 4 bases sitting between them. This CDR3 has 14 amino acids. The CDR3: CASSLTATNEKLFF. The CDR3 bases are TGCGCCAGCAGCTTGACAGCAACTAATGAAAAACTGTTTTTT.

Here the CDR3 reads CASSLLGREQFF. DNA for the CDR3: TGCGCCAGCAGCTTGTTGGGGCGGGAGCAGTTCTTC. The rearrangement links TRBV5-1 to TRBJ2-1; a possible D gene is TRBD1 (5 bases). Germline-derived CDR1 and CDR2 are SGHRS and YFSETQ. This CDR3 has 12 amino acids. Trimming took off 1 base at V and 10 bases at J, with 9 bases between the two ends.

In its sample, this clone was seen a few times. CDR3 coding DNA: TGTGCCAGCAGCTTGTCCGACAGGGGAGTTACAGATACGCAGTATTTT. The encoded protein is CASSLSDRGVTDTQYF. This rearrangement joins TRBV5-4 to TRBJ2-3; 8 bases are a match to TRBD1. The trim removed 1 base at V and 3 bases at J, leaving 7 bases unmatched. CDR3 size: 16 residues. Per the germline V gene, CDR1 is SGHNT and CDR2 is YYREEE (reference sequence).

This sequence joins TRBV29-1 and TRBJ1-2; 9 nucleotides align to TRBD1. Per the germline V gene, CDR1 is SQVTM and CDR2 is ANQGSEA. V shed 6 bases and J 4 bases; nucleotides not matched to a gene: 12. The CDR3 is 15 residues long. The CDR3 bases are TGCAGCGTGGGGGACAGGGAACCCGTGGGCTATGGCTACACCTTC. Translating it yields CSVGDREPVGYGYTF.

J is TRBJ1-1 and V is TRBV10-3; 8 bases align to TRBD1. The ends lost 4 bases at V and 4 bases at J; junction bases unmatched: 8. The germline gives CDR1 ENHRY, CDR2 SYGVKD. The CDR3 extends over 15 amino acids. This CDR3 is CAISGIQGDGTEAFF. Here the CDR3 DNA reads TGTGCCATCAGTGGAATACAGGGGGATGGCACTGAAGCTTTCTTT.